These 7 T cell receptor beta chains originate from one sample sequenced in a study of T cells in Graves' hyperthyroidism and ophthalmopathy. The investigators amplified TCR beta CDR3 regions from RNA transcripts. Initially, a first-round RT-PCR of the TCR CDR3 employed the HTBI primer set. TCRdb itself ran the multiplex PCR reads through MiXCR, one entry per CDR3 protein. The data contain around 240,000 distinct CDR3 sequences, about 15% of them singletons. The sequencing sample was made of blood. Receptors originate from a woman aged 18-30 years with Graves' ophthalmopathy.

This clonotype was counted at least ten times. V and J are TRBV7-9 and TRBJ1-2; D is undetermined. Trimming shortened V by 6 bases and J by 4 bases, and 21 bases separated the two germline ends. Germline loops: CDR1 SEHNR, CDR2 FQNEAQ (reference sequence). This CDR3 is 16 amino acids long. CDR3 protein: CASSFTGITIGYGYTF. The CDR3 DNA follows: TGTGCCAGCAGTTTTACCGGGATCACCATAGGCTATGGCTACACCTTC.

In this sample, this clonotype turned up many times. In nucleotides, the CDR3 is TGCGCCAGCAGCAACCCCCTTAGCGGGAGTGCCTACAATGAGCAGTTCTTC. Translated, it gives CASSNPLSGSAYNEQFF. The rearrangement uses TRBV4-1 and TRBJ2-1, with 9 bases aligning to TRBD2. Per the germline V gene, CDR1 is MGHRA and CDR2 is YSYEKL. CDR3 length: 17 amino acids. Unmatched junction bases numbered 10, after V lost 5 bases and J lost 2 bases.

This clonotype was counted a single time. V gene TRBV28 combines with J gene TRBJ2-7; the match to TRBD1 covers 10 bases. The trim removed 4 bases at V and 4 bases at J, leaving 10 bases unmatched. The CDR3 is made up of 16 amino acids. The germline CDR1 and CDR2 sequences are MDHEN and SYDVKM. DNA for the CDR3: TGTGCCAGCAGTTCTCTCGGGACAGGGGTAGCGTACGAGCAGTACTTC. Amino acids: CASSSLGTGVAYEQYF.

The CDR3 nucleotides are TGTGCCAGTAGTATACCGGGACTAGCGGCCGGGGAGCTGTTTTTT. Protein product: CASSIPGLAAGELFF. The V call is TRBV19, the J call TRBJ2-2; 11 positions agree with TRBD2. This CDR3 spans 15 amino acids. The germline V gene has CDR1 LNHDA and CDR2 SQIVND (reference sequence). V dropped 2 bases and J dropped 6; count of bases not matched to a gene: 2.

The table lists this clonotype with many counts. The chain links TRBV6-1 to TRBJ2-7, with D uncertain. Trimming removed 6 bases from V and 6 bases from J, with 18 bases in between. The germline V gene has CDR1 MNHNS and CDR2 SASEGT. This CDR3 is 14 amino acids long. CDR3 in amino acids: CASRTRASTPEQYF. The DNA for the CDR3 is TGTGCCAGCAGAACCCGGGCATCCACTCCCGAGCAGTACTTC.

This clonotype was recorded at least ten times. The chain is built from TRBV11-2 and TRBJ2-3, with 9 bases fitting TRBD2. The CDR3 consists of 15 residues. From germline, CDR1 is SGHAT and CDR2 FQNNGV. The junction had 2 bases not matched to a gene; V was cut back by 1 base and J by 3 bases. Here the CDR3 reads CASSLVTSGTDTQYF. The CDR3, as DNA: TGTGCCAGCAGCTTAGTGACTAGCGGAACAGATACGCAGTATTTT. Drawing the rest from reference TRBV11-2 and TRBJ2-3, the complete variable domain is EAGVAQSPRYKIIEKRQSVAFWCNPISGHATLYWYQQILGQGPKLLIQFQNNGVVDDSQLPKDRFSAERLKGVDSTLKIQPAKLEDSAVYLCASSLVTSGTDTQYFGPGTRLTVL.

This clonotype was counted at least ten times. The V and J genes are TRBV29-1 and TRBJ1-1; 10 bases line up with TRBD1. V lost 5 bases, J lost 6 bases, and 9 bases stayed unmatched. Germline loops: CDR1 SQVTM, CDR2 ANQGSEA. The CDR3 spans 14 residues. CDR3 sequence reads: CSVLPDRGGPEAFF. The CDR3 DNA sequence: TGCAGCGTTCTTCCGGACAGGGGGGGCCCTGAAGCTTTCTTT.